These 26 T cell receptor beta chains came from one sample sequenced in a study of blood T cell repertoires in COVID-19 (dated by TCRdb to 2020 to 2021). The protocol used for the library was the immunoSEQ multiplex PCR assay. TCRdb took this table from immuneACCESS and kept in-frame rearrangements with V and J called. Such tables lack part of the clones; where checked against another copy, unresolved V genes explain under half of the gap, and the rest is unexplained. The sample includes around 360,000 clones, with about 90% observed a single time. Almost 3% of the sample is in the top ten clones. Sequencing used PBMCs or T cells enriched from blood (not recorded which). The receptor source for this set is a woman aged 25 to 39 who had recovered from COVID-19.

The genes are TRBV12-3 or TRBV12-4 and TRBJ2-1; D perhaps matches TRBD2 (5 bases). This CDR3 has 12 amino acids. V was cut by 0 bases and J by 13 bases, with 10 bases left in between. Here the CDR3 DNA reads TGTGCCAGCAGTTTAGCGACTAATACTCAGTTCTTC. Protein sequence: CASSLATNTQFF.

The V call is TRBV30, the J call TRBJ2-6, with TRBD2 matching over 7 bases. Trimming at V came to 3 bases and at J to 0 bases, leaving 8 bases not matched to a gene. Germline V gene data show CDR1 as GTSNPN and CDR2 as SVGIG (reference sequence). The CDR3 runs to 17 residues. The CDR3 here is CAWRPRAGISGANVLTF. Written as DNA, the CDR3 is TGTGCCTGGAGACCCAGAGCGGGGATCTCTGGGGCCAACGTCCTGACTTTC.

The J gene is TRBJ2-7, the V gene TRBV28; 8 bases are a match to TRBD2. V lost 7 bases and J lost 6; bases outside the gene matches: 14. CDR3 length equals 15 residues. Germline loops: CDR1 MDHEN, CDR2 SYDVKM. CDR3 DNA: TGTGCCAGCACCGTGGGGGGACTAGTGAGGGCCGAGCAGTACTTC. It translates to CASTVGGLVRAEQYF. The whole variable domain, remainder taken from reference TRBV28 and TRBJ2-7, is DVKVTQSSRYLVKRTGEKVFLECVQDMDHENMFWYRQDPGLGLRLIYFSYDVKMKEKGDIPEGYSVSREKKERFSLILESASTNQTSMYLCASTVGGLVRAEQYFGPGTRLTVT.

The chain uses TRBV2 and TRBJ1-2; 11 bases agree with TRBD1. With 6 bases clipped from V and 8 bases from J, the junction kept 5 bases outside the gene matches. The CDR3 runs 13 residues. The germline V gene encodes CDR1 SNHLY and CDR2 FYNNEI. CDR3 bases: TGTGCCAGCAGCGATGGACAGGGGGCCGGCTACACCTTC. This gives the protein CASSDGQGAGYTF.

V is TRBV2 and J is TRBJ1-1, with unresolved D. V lost 0 bases and J 2 bases, leaving 7 bases between the germline ends. The CDR3 sequence is 14 residues long. The V gene's germline CDR1 is SNHLY and CDR2 FYNNEI. The CDR3 DNA is TGTGCCAGCAGTGAAGCCATCAGAAACACTGAAGCTTTCTTT. Its translation is CASSEAIRNTEAFF.

This rearrangement joins TRBV5-1 to TRBJ2-1, with 9 nucleotides matching TRBD2. The germline V gene has CDR1 SGHRS and CDR2 YFSETQ. CDR3 length equals 18 residues. Unmatched junction bases numbered 7, after V lost 0 bases and J lost 0 bases. CDR3 residues: CASSLAPSGVSSYNEQFF. CDR3 nucleotide sequence: TGCGCCAGCAGCTTGGCGCCTAGCGGGGTGAGCTCCTACAATGAGCAGTTCTTC. Using reference TRBV5-1 and TRBJ2-1 for the parts outside the CDR3, the full variable domain is KAGVTQTPRYLIKTRGQQVTLSCSPISGHRSVSWYQQTPGQGLQFLFEYFSETQRNKGNFPGRFSGRQFSNSRSEMNVSTLELGDSALYLCASSLAPSGVSSYNEQFFGPGTRLTVL.

This chain links TRBV19 with TRBJ2-5; TRBD2 agrees at 8 bases. V lost 7 bases to trimming and J lost 2 bases; unmatched junction nucleotides: 9. Germline V gene data show CDR1 as LNHDA and CDR2 as SQIVND (reference sequence). The CDR3 has 15 residues. The chain's CDR3 is CASNTPREGQETQYF. CDR3 sequence (DNA): TGTGCCAGTAACACCCCCCGGGAGGGGCAAGAGACCCAGTACTTC.

The rearrangement joins TRBV6-2 or TRBV6-3 to TRBJ2-6; 13 nucleotides match TRBD2. The CDR3 extends over 19 amino acids. Looked up from germline, CDR1 is MNHEY and CDR2 is SVGEGT. The V gene end was trimmed by 2 bases and the J gene end by 0 bases; junction bases not matched to a gene: 4. The CDR3 is CASSYGTSGAPSGANVLTF. CDR3 DNA: TGTGCCAGCAGTTACGGGACTAGCGGGGCTCCCTCTGGGGCCAACGTCCTGACTTTC.

J is TRBJ2-3 and V is TRBV3-1 (or the pseudogene TRBV3-2), with 10 bases lining up with TRBD2. Trimming at V came to 4 bases and at J to 0 bases, leaving 7 bases not matched to a gene. The CDR3 length is 17 residues. The germline gives CDR1 LGHDT, CDR2 YNNKEL (reference sequence). As DNA, the CDR3 is TGTGCCAGCAGCCCACGACTAGCGGGCACTAGCACAGATACGCAGTATTTT. This encodes CASSPRLAGTSTDTQYF.

The rearrangement uses TRBV5-1 and TRBJ2-3, with TRBD1 matching 7 bases. Looked up from germline, CDR1 is SGHRS and CDR2 is YFSETQ. V dropped 3 bases and J dropped 0; count of bases not matched to a gene: 7. The CDR3 contains 16 residues. The CDR3 here is CASSSGTEYSTDTQYF. The CDR3 region has the DNA TGCGCCAGCAGCTCTGGGACAGAGTACAGCACAGATACGCAGTATTTT.

The gene calls are TRBV10-1 and TRBJ1-5; D remains ambiguous. Germline V lookup: CDR1 WNHNN, CDR2 SYGVQD (reference sequence). CDR3 length: 11 amino acids. Trimming took 8 bases from V and 2 from J, leaving 4 bases between them. CDR3 nucleotides: TGCGCCAGCTCAGGCAATCAGCCCCAGCATTTT. This encodes CASSGNQPQHF.

The CDR3 DNA is TGTGCCAGCACTAGCAGAGGCTATGGCTACACCTTC. Translated: CASTSRGYGYTF. The V gene is TRBV5-4, the J gene TRBJ1-2; D gene uncertain. CDR3 length: 12 amino acids. V was clipped by 6 bases and J by 4 bases, with 10 bases between them. Germline V gene data show CDR1 as SGHNT and CDR2 as YYREEE (reference sequence).

CDR3 in DNA: TGTGCCAGCAGCCCCTGGCCAGATAGCAATCAGCCCCAGCATTTT. This sequence encodes CASSPWPDSNQPQHF. V gene TRBV2 combines with J gene TRBJ1-5; D remains unclear. V lost 6 bases, J lost 0 bases, and 12 bases lay in between. Germline V gene lookup returns CDR1 SNHLY and CDR2 FYNNEI. The CDR3 spans 15 residues.

The chain recombines TRBV27 with TRBJ1-6, with 8 bases lining up with TRBD1. Per germline, CDR1 MNHEY and CDR2 SMNVEV (reference sequence). The junction had 8 bases not matched to a gene; V was cut back by 5 bases and J by 8 bases. The CDR3 has 15 residues. Here the CDR3 DNA reads TGTGCCAGCAGTCCTCAGGGGGCGCAGCATTCACCCCTCCACTTT. Amino acid sequence: CASSPQGAQHSPLHF.

The gene calls are TRBV11-2 and TRBJ2-7; D uncertain. CDR1 is SGHAT and CDR2 is FQNNGV in the germline V gene. The CDR3 length is 14 residues. V was pared by 1 base and J by 0 bases, with 7 bases between. For the CDR3, the DNA is TGTGCCAGCAGCTTAGTCGCAGGCTCCTACGAGCAGTACTTC. This translates into CASSLVAGSYEQYF.

Worth noting for this clone: The limits of the CDR3 on the DNA are not certain, so only TCRdb's listed CDR3 is given. The V gene is TRBV5-1, the J gene TRBJ2-7; TRBD1, the table's D call, was not compared with the DNA. Ends included, the CDR3 has 20 residues. The germline V gene encodes CDR1 SGHRS and CDR2 YFSETQ. The CDR3 spells CASSAETGPTSSTSGRTQYF.

The count of this clone is one. The J gene is TRBJ2-1, the V gene TRBV5-4; 11 bases agree with TRBD2. Germline V gene data show CDR1 as SGHNT and CDR2 as YYREEE (reference sequence). The CDR3 totals 15 residues. With V trimmed by 4 bases and J by 4 bases, 4 bases remained unmatched. The CDR3 loop is CASSNGLAGYNEQFF. The CDR3 DNA reads TGTGCCAGCAGCAACGGACTAGCGGGTTACAATGAGCAGTTCTTC.

V is TRBV6-1 and J is TRBJ1-5; D may be TRBD1 (5 bases). The V gene lost 1 base and the J gene lost 4 bases, with 11 bases spanning the gap. The CDR3 consists of 15 residues. CDR1 is MNHNS, CDR2 SASEGT, per germline. CDR3 sequence: CASSEVGGPNQPQHF. The CDR3 DNA is TGTGCCAGCAGTGAAGTCGGGGGTCCAAATCAGCCCCAGCATTTT.

This clone has a handful of counts. The J gene is TRBJ1-3, the V gene TRBV18; D possibly corresponds to TRBD1 (5 bases). Trimming removed 4 bases from V and 3 bases from J, with 10 bases in between. There are 14 residues in the CDR3. Per the germline V gene, CDR1 is KGHSH and CDR2 is LQKENI. The CDR3 is CASSREQVGNTIYF. As DNA, the CDR3 is TGTGCCAGCTCACGGGAACAGGTTGGAAACACCATATATTTT.

V and J are TRBV5-1 and TRBJ2-5; 8 nucleotides line up with TRBD2. This CDR3 has 16 amino acids. The V gene end was trimmed by 3 bases and the J gene end by 2 bases; junction bases not matched to a gene: 9. The germline gives CDR1 SGHRS, CDR2 YFSETQ. The CDR3 nucleotides read TGCGCCAGCAGCTGGGCGCCGGGACTAGGTCAAGAGACCCAGTACTTC. It encodes CASSWAPGLGQETQYF.

V usage is TRBV6-1 and J usage is TRBJ2-3, with 8 bases identical to TRBD1. Germline V gives CDR1 MNHNS, CDR2 SASEGT. The CDR3 totals 16 residues. V lost 1 base to trimming and J lost 1 base; unmatched junction nucleotides: 4. CDR3 loop: CASSEVDRVGTDTQYF. DNA of the CDR3: TGTGCCAGCAGTGAAGTGGACAGGGTCGGCACAGATACGCAGTATTTT.

A note on this clone: At one of its ends the junction is not consistent with the germline gene, which may arise from a read error. The CDR3 loop is CASRLRDSYIF. As DNA, the CDR3 is TGTGCCAGCAGATTACGGGACTCGTATATCTTC. The V call is TRBV6-5, the J call TRBJ2-7; D might be TRBD2 (6 bases). The germline gives CDR1 MNHEY, CDR2 SVGAGI. The CDR3 runs to 11 residues.

This chain links TRBV27 with TRBJ1-6; 7 nucleotides agree with TRBD1. The length of the CDR3 is 18 residues. Germline V CDR1 and CDR2: MNHEY, SMNVEV (reference sequence). V was clipped by 3 bases and J by 0 bases; unmatched bases: 8. CDR3 sequence: CASSLGQRKSSYNSPLHF. The DNA of the CDR3 is TGTGCCAGCAGTTTGGGACAGAGAAAGAGCTCCTATAATTCACCCCTCCACTTT.

Worth noting for this clone: The same CDR3 also results from other DNA sequences found in this sample. The rearrangement joins TRBV28 to TRBJ2-5, with D uncertain. The germline V gene has CDR1 MDHEN and CDR2 SYDVKM. The CDR3 extends over 13 amino acids. The V gene lost 2 bases and the J gene lost 0 bases, with 4 bases spanning the gap. CDR3 in DNA: TGTGCCAGCAGTTTAGGGCACCAAGAGACCCAGTACTTC. This encodes CASSLGHQETQYF.

This chain uses TRBV4-1 with TRBJ2-3; 12 positions agree with TRBD1. Trimming cost V 0 bases and J 0 bases; bases outside gene matches: 1. The CDR3 spans 17 residues. Germline V gene data show CDR1 as MGHRA and CDR2 as YSYEKL. CDR3 region: CASSQEGQGASTDTQYF. CDR3 in DNA: TGCGCCAGCAGCCAAGAGGGACAGGGGGCGAGCACAGATACGCAGTATTTT.

The chain has TRBV12-3 or TRBV12-4 and TRBJ2-1; 12 bases match TRBD2. The CDR3 runs to 13 residues. The trim removed 6 bases at V and 7 bases at J, leaving 1 base unmatched. For the CDR3, the DNA is TGTGCCAGCAGAGGGACTAGCGGGAATGAGCAGTTCTTC. Its protein product is CASRGTSGNEQFF.